Here is one T cell receptor (beta chain) with its context. This specimen comes from a study of T cells in tuberculosis. TCRdb's copy holds only in-frame clones and misses some; the assay was immunoSEQ multiplex PCR. The table includes about 36,000 clones, over 90% detected once. Sequencing was carried out using PBMCs. The receptor was derived from a donor between 10 and 35 years old with latent tuberculosis or without tuberculosis infection.

CDR3 residues: CASSTRTGSGDTQYF. The CDR3 nucleotides read TGTGCCAGCAGCACCCGGACAGGATCGGGAGATACGCAGTATTTT. The rearrangement uses TRBV13 and TRBJ2-3; TRBD1 aligns across 7 bases. J was trimmed by 5 bases and V by 5 bases; bases with no gene match: 10. CDR3 length: 15 residues. Germline loops: CDR1 PRHDT, CDR2 FYEKMQ (reference sequence).